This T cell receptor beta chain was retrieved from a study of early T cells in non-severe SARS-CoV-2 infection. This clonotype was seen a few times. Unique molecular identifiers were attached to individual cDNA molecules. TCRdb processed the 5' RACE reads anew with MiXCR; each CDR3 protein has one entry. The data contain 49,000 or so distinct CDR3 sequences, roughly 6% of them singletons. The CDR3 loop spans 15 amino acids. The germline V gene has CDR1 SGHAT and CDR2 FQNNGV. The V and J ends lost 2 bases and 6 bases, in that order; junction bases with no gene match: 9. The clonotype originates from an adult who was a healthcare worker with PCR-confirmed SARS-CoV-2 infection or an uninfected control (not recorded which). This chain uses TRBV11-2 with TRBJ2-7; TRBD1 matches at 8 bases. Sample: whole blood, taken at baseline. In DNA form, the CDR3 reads TGTGCCAGCAGCTTATCGACAGGGGCGGTAGGCGAGCAGTACTTC. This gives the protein CASSLSTGAVGEQYF.